Shown below are 19 T cell receptor beta chains from a single sample sequenced in a study of control samples from healthy donors and cancer patients. Clones were sequenced by immunoSEQ multiplex PCR, and TCRdb holds only the in-frame ones, with some missing. The top ten hold 4.5% to 6% of the sample, which has approximately 63,000 clones, 70% to 90% seen once. The sequenced sample consisted of blood. The receptor set was obtained from a middle-aged man in good health.

The chain carries TRBV7-2 and TRBJ2-1; tentatively, D is TRBD1 or TRBD2 (5 bases each). CDR1 is SGHTA, CDR2 FQGNSA, per germline. Trimming took off 0 bases at V and 2 bases at J, with 11 bases between the two ends. The CDR3 is made up of 16 amino acids. The CDR3 protein is CASSLAFTGPYNEQFF. DNA for the CDR3: TGTGCCAGCAGCTTAGCGTTTACGGGACCCTACAATGAGCAGTTCTTC.

The chain links TRBV3-1 (or the pseudogene TRBV3-2) to TRBJ2-7, with a possible D match to TRBD1 (6 bases). With 3 bases removed from V and 3 bases from J, the gap between germline ends came to 18 bases. Germline loops: CDR1 LGHDT, CDR2 YNNKEL (reference sequence). The CDR3 has 16 residues. CDR3 in DNA: TGTGCCAGCAGCCACTCAGGGACAATCAATTACTACGAGCAGTACTTC. It specifies CASSHSGTINYYEQYF.

The chain uses TRBV7-2 and TRBJ2-2, with TRBD2 matching over 10 bases. The V gene end was trimmed by 4 bases and the J gene end by 5 bases; junction bases not matched to a gene: 4. CDR1 is SGHTA, CDR2 FQGNSA, per germline. CDR3 length: 15 amino acids. The CDR3 bases are TGTGCCAGCAGCTCTCGGACTAGCGGAACCGGGGAGCTGTTTTTT. Residues: CASSSRTSGTGELFF.

The chain links TRBV6-5 to TRBJ2-4, with 9 nucleotides matching TRBD2. V was pared by 7 bases and J by 4 bases, with 2 bases of the junction left unmatched. The CDR3 sequence is 13 residues long. The germline V gene encodes CDR1 MNHEY and CDR2 SVGAGI. The CDR3 DNA follows: TGTGCCAGCACGACTAGCGGTAAAAACATTCAGTACTTC. Protein sequence: CASTTSGKNIQYF.

The chain joins TRBV7-6 to TRBJ2-6; tentative D call: TRBD2 (6 bases). CDR3 size: 16 residues. Germline loops: CDR1 SGHVS, CDR2 FNYEAQ. V dropped 0 bases and J dropped 2 bases, with 8 bases sitting between them. The CDR3 region is CASSLAWGAGANVLTF. The CDR3 coding sequence is TGTGCCAGCAGCTTAGCGTGGGGGGCTGGGGCCAACGTCCTGACTTTC.

Concerning this clone itself: At one of its ends the junction is not consistent with the germline gene, which may arise from a read error. As DNA, the CDR3 is TGTGCCAGCAGCGAAGCGTACAAAGGACGGGACCAAGCTTTCTTT. The encoded protein is CASSEAYKGRDQAFF. The chain has TRBV6-1 and TRBJ1-1; weak D call: TRBD1 (5 bases). CDR1 MNHNS and CDR2 SASEGT come from the germline V gene. CDR3 length equals 15 residues.

The chain employs TRBV9 and TRBJ1-5; D uncertain. Germline CDR1 SGDLS, CDR2 YYNGEE. The CDR3 extends over 14 amino acids. The V end lost 0 bases, the J end lost 3 bases, and 7 bases lay between the germline ends. CDR3 coding DNA: TGTGCCAGCAGCGTAGGTTGGATCAATCAGCCCCAGCATTTT. Its translation is CASSVGWINQPQHF. The full variable domain, rest sourced from reference TRBV9 and TRBJ1-5, is DSGVTQTPKHLITATGQRVTLRCSPRSGDLSVYWYQQSLDQGLQFLIQYYNGEERAKGNILERFSAQQFPDLHSELNLSSLELGDSALYFCASSVGWINQPQHFGDGTRLSIL.

The chain links TRBV4-3 to TRBJ2-7; 7 bases line up with TRBD1. CDR3 size: 17 residues. With 5 bases clipped from V and 1 base from J, the junction kept 14 bases outside the gene matches. Germline V lookup: CDR1 LGHNA, CDR2 YSLEER. CDR3 DNA: TGCGCCAGCAGCATAGGGGGCACTGTGGGCTTATCCTACGAGCAGTACTTC. The encoded protein is CASSIGGTVGLSYEQYF.

The chain couples TRBV19 to TRBJ2-7; 10 nucleotides match TRBD1. V shed 5 bases and J 7 bases; nucleotides not matched to a gene: 11. There are 15 residues in the CDR3. CDR1 LNHDA and CDR2 SQIVND come from the germline V gene (reference sequence). The CDR3 DNA is TGTGCCAGTAGTGCCGGGACAGGGGAGGCTGAGGAGCAGTACTTC. Its translation: CASSAGTGEAEEQYF.

This clone has more than one count but fewer than ten. This chain uses TRBV2 with TRBJ2-5; D tentatively fits TRBD1 or TRBD2 (6 bases each). The V end lost 6 bases, the J end lost 2 bases, and 10 bases lay between the germline ends. CDR1 SNHLY and CDR2 FYNNEI come from the germline V gene. CDR3 length equals 13 residues. The CDR3 DNA reads as TGTGCCAGCAGCCGGGGGCGGCAAGAGACCCAGTACTTC. The encoded protein is CASSRGRQETQYF.

This clone turned up a few times. This chain connects TRBV11-2 to TRBJ1-1, with 9 bases fitting TRBD1. Germline V lookup: CDR1 SGHAT, CDR2 FQNNGV. The CDR3 covers 14 residues. J gave up 7 bases and V 7 bases, and 10 bases lay outside the gene matches. CDR3 nucleotide sequence: TGTGCCAGCACCGTTGACAGGGGGGGCGGTGAAGCTTTCTTT. Amino acid sequence: CASTVDRGGGEAFF.

V and J are TRBV7-2 and TRBJ1-5; 7 nucleotides line up with TRBD1. CDR3 length: 14 residues. Germline V CDR1 and CDR2: SGHTA, FQGNSA. With V trimmed by 1 base and J by 6 bases, 3 bases remained unmatched. The CDR3: CASSLGQGGQPQHF. The CDR3 DNA reads as TGTGCCAGCAGCTTAGGACAGGGCGGTCAGCCCCAGCATTTT.

For this clone: The junction shows a germline mismatch at one end, possibly a read error. This chain links TRBV6-2 or TRBV6-3 with TRBJ1-1; perhaps TRBD1 as D (6 bases). The V gene's germline CDR1 is MNHEY and CDR2 SVGEGT. The CDR3 is made up of 15 amino acids. DNA of the CDR3: TGTGCCAGCAGTTACCTAAGTCAGGGGAACTCTGAAGCTTTCTTT. Translated: CASSYLSQGNSEAFF.

This chain links TRBV19 with TRBJ1-1; D is unclear. Germline V lookup: CDR1 LNHDA, CDR2 SQIVND (reference sequence). The CDR3 runs 15 residues. V was pared by 7 bases and J by 1 base, with 16 bases between. CDR3 loop: CASTVAGRPNTEAFF. For the CDR3, the DNA is TGTGCCAGTACTGTTGCTGGCAGACCGAACACTGAAGCTTTCTTT. Together with reference TRBV19 and TRBJ1-1, the CDR3 gives the full variable domain: DGGITQSPKYLFRKEGQNVTLSCEQNLNHDAMYWYRQDPGQGLRLIYYSQIVNDFQKGDIAEGYSVSREKKESFPLTVTSAQKNPTAFYLCASTVAGRPNTEAFFGQGTRLTVV.

The V gene is TRBV12-3 or TRBV12-4, the J gene TRBJ1-2; TRBD1 might be the D (5 bases). There are 12 residues in the CDR3. V was pared by 7 bases and J by 8 bases, with 14 bases between. The CDR3, as DNA: TGTGCCAGCACCTTAGACAGCGGGGGCTACACCTTC. It specifies CASTLDSGGYTF.

V gene TRBV4-1 combines with J gene TRBJ1-5; no reliable D call. Germline V gene sequence: CDR1 MGHRA, CDR2 YSYEKL. The CDR3 is 17 amino acids. Trimming took 3 bases from V and 0 from J, leaving 15 bases between them. The chain's CDR3 is CASSHPGRGLSNQPQHF. Here the CDR3 DNA reads TGCGCCAGCAGCCATCCCGGCCGAGGCCTTAGCAATCAGCCCCAGCATTTT.

This clone has just one count. The chain links TRBV20-1 to TRBJ2-7, with D possibly TRBD1 on 5 matching bases. Per the germline V gene, CDR1 is DFQATT and CDR2 is SNEGSKA (reference sequence). The CDR3 has 11 amino acids. With 3 bases removed from V and 3 bases from J, the gap between germline ends came to 6 bases. Here the CDR3 DNA reads TGCAGTGCTAGGGACATCTACGAGCAGTACTTC. This codes for CSARDIYEQYF.

For the CDR3, the DNA is TGTGCCAGCTCACCAGGGCAGAATAGCAATCAGCCCCAGCATTTT. The encoded protein is CASSPGQNSNQPQHF. The chain uses TRBV18 and TRBJ1-5, with D uncertain. There are 15 residues in the CDR3. The germline gives CDR1 KGHSH, CDR2 LQKENI. Trimming stripped 2 bases from V and 0 bases from J, with 8 bases between.

The chain recombines TRBV11-2 with TRBJ2-1; 10 bases map to TRBD2. CDR3 length: 17 amino acids. Germline-derived CDR1 and CDR2 are SGHAT and FQNNGV. J was trimmed by 5 bases and V by 2 bases; bases with no gene match: 9. CDR3 amino acids: CASSLTRTSGYHNEQFF. In DNA, the CDR3 is TGTGCCAGCAGCTTAACCCGGACTAGCGGATATCACAATGAGCAGTTCTTC. The entire variable domain, with the rest obtained from reference TRBV11-2 and TRBJ2-1, is as follows: EAGVAQSPRYKIIEKRQSVAFWCNPISGHATLYWYQQILGQGPKLLIQFQNNGVVDDSQLPKDRFSAERLKGVDSTLKIQPAKLEDSAVYLCASSLTRTSGYHNEQFFGPGTRLTVL.